Here is one TCR beta chain with its context. As yet, its antigen is unknown. Germline lookup yields CDR1 MNHNY and CDR2 SVGAGI (reference sequence). This CDR3 has 14 residues. V lost 5 bases and J 11 bases, leaving 21 bases between the germline ends. These data originate in a study of cytomegalovirus exposure and HLA in healthy donors. Study information: Membership in the Caucasian-associated ancestry cluster was found for 81% of approximately 380 genotyped donors. General study points: Prediction of most subjects' HLA-A and HLA-B alleles by TCR beta sequences was reportedly accurate.

The PCR employed 60 Vbeta primers together with 13 Jbeta primers. Only in-frame clones appear in the TCRdb table, and some are missing; sequencing was by immunoSEQ multiplex PCR. This table has roughly 250,000 clones, 75% to 90% appearing once. This chain connects TRBV6-6 to TRBJ2-5; TRBD2 might be the D (6 bases). The clonotype comes from a girl aged 2 to 9 in good health and CMV-seronegative. The sequencing input was PBMCs. In nucleotides, the CDR3 is TGTGCCAGCAGTACAGCGGGCCTGAGATCGGAGCAGTACTTC. Protein: CASSTAGLRSEQYF.